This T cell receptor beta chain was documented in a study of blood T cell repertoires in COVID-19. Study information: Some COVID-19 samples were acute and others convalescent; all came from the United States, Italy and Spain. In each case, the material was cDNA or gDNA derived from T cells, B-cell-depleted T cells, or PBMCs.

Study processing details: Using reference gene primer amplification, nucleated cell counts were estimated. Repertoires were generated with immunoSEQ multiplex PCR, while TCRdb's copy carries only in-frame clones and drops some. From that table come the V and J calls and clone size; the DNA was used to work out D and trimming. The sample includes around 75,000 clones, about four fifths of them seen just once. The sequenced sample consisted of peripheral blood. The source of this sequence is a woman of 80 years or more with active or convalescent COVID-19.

The CDR3 loop is CASSPGLAGGRGTDTQYF. The CDR3 bases are TGTGCCAGCTCACCGGGACTAGCGGGAGGGAGAGGCACAGATACGCAGTATTTT. The rearrangement uses TRBV18 and TRBJ2-3; 16 nucleotides agree with TRBD2. The V and J ends lost 3 bases and 1 base, in that order; junction bases with no gene match: 4. Germline V CDR1 and CDR2: KGHSH, LQKENI. This CDR3 is 18 amino acids long. Full variable domain (rest looked up from reference TRBV18 and TRBJ2-3): NAGVMQNPRHLVRRRGQEARLRCSPMKGHSHVYWYRQLPEEGLKFMVYLQKENIIDESGMPKERFSAEFPKEGPSILRIQQVVRGDSAAYFCASSPGLAGGRGTDTQYFGPGTRLTVL.